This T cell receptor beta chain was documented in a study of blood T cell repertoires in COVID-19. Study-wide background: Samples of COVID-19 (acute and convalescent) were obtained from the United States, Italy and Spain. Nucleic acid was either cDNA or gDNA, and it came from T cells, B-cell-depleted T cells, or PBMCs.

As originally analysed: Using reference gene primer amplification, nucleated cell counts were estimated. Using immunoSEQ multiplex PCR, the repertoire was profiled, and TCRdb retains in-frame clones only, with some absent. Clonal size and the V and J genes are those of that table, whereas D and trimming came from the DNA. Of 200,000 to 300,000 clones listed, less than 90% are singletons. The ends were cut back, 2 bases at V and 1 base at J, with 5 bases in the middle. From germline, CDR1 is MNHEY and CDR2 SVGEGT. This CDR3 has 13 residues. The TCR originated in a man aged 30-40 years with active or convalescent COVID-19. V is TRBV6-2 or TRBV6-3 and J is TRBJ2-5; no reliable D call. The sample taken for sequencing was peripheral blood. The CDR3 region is CASSYRFQETQYF. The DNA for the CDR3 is TGTGCCAGCAGTTACCGGTTCCAAGAGACCCAGTACTTC.